The 4 T cell receptor beta chains below were found in one sample sequenced in a study of T cells in Graves' hyperthyroidism and ophthalmopathy (dated by TCRdb to about 2019). Library construction relied on multiplex PCR. TCRdb lists the instrument as Illumina HiSeq 2000. The TCR beta CDR3 regions were amplified from the RNA transcripts. The TCR CDR3 was subjected to a first round of RT-PCR using the HTBI primer set and the Qiagen OneStep RT-PCR kit. TCRdb redid the processing of the public reads, applying fastp at Q25 and MiXCR, and retained in-frame beta chains. When rows share a CDR3 protein, they turn into one entry using the most common DNA and genes. The sample table holds hundreds of thousands of distinct CDR3 sequences, of which around a fifth were seen once. Under 45% of the sample rests with the top ten. Sequenced input: blood. These receptor sequences come from a middle-aged man with Graves' ophthalmopathy.

This clonotype was seen many times. The chain has TRBV6-1 and TRBJ2-5; 7 bases match TRBD2. The CDR3 extends over 13 amino acids. CDR1 is MNHNS and CDR2 is SASEGT in the germline V gene. V trimming: 7 bases; J trimming: 5 bases; junction bases outside the gene matches: 7. Written as DNA, the CDR3 is TGTGCCAGCACCTGGACTAGTTGGGAGACCCAGTACTTC. It yields the protein CASTWTSWETQYF.

This clonotype was seen more than once but under ten times. An end of the junction differs from the germline gene, which may be a read error. V usage is TRBV20-1 and J usage is TRBJ2-7, with D possibly TRBD1 on 6 matching bases. The CDR3 runs to 14 residues. The germline CDR1 and CDR2 sequences are DFQATT and SNEGSKA (reference sequence). The CDR3, as DNA: TGCAGTGCTAGTAACAGGGCACTCTCCTACGGGCAGTACTTC. Encoded protein: CSASNRALSYGQYF.

This clonotype was seen many times. The chain is built from TRBV20-1 and TRBJ1-1; D ambiguous. The CDR3 extends over 13 amino acids. Trimming shortened V by 0 bases and J by 3 bases, and 8 bases separated the two germline ends. Germline assignment: CDR1 DFQATT and CDR2 SNEGSKA (reference sequence). DNA for the CDR3: TGCAGTGCTAGAGATTCACCCCACACTGAAGCTTTCTTT. Translation gives CSARDSPHTEAFF.

The chain combines TRBV20-1 with TRBJ2-7; 7 bases map to TRBD1. V was pared by 2 bases and J by 3 bases, with 13 bases of the junction left unmatched. Germline CDR1 and CDR2: DFQATT and SNEGSKA (reference sequence). The CDR3 covers 16 residues. The CDR3 DNA reads TGCAGTGCTAGATGGCAGCCGGGACAGTTCCGCTACGAGCAGTACTTC. This encodes CSARWQPGQFRYEQYF.